These 8 T cell receptor beta chains were sequenced from one sample in a study of Ad26.COV2.S vaccination and SARS-CoV-2 variants. TCRdb's copy holds only in-frame clones and misses some; the assay was immunoSEQ multiplex PCR. The sample consists of about 440,000 clones, about 92% of them appearing once. Treatment denoted: 15 to 20 received Ad26.COV2.S at low or high dose, single or two shots; 5 received placebo; per-sample allocation not given. Day 63 after the first injection of vaccine or placebo was the sampling time. The material sequenced was peripheral blood, taken in a trial of Ad26.COV2.S vaccine versus placebo. The receptors stem from a person between 18 and 59 years old who received the Ad26.COV2.S COVID-19 vaccine or a placebo.

The chain carries TRBV29-1 and TRBJ1-1; tentative D call: TRBD1 (5 bases). Germline loops: CDR1 SQVTM, CDR2 ANQGSEA. The CDR3 contains 13 residues. The V gene lost 4 bases and the J gene lost 5 bases, with 14 bases spanning the gap. Here the CDR3 reads CSVGGDGGTEAFF. For the CDR3, the DNA is TGCAGCGTTGGGGGGGACGGGGGAACTGAAGCTTTCTTT.

This clone has a single count. The chain employs TRBV5-1 and TRBJ2-1, with D perhaps TRBD1 (5 bases). V was cut by 0 bases and J by 6 bases, with 13 bases left in between. Germline values: CDR1 SGHRS, CDR2 YFSETQ. This CDR3 has 15 residues. CDR3 protein: CASSLGLVGVNEQFF. Here the CDR3 DNA reads TGCGCCAGCAGCTTGGGGCTGGTAGGGGTCAATGAGCAGTTCTTC.

There are a few counts of this clone. The rearrangement uses TRBV18 and TRBJ2-7; 7 bases are shared with TRBD2. Germline trimming cut 1 base from V and 7 bases from J; bases unmatched to any gene: 10. The CDR3 length is 15 residues. CDR1 is KGHSH and CDR2 is LQKENI in the germline V gene. As DNA, the CDR3 is TGTGCCAGCTCACCACTAGTGGCCAGCGGGGTGGAGCAGTACTTC. Residues: CASSPLVASGVEQYF.

This rearrangement joins TRBV19 to TRBJ1-1, with D tentatively TRBD1 (5 bases). This CDR3 region has 14 residues. V was pared by 5 bases and J by 1 base, with 11 bases between. Germline assignment: CDR1 LNHDA and CDR2 SQIVND (reference sequence). Here the CDR3 reads CASSAPTENTEAFF. CDR3 in DNA: TGTGCCAGTAGTGCCCCGACAGAGAACACTGAAGCTTTCTTT.

V usage is TRBV2 and J usage is TRBJ1-3, with D possibly matching TRBD1 (5 bases). The CDR3 is 16 residues long. V was trimmed by 0 bases and J by 4 bases, leaving 13 bases between them. From germline, CDR1 is SNHLY and CDR2 FYNNEI. The DNA for the CDR3 is TGTGCCAGCAGTGAAGCCCTCGGGGCGTCCGGAAACACCATATATTTT. Protein product: CASSEALGASGNTIYF.

The chain carries TRBV7-9 and TRBJ2-3; D perhaps matches TRBD2 (5 bases). The CDR3 covers 17 residues. Germline CDR1 reads SEHNR; CDR2 reads FQNEAQ (reference sequence). V was trimmed by 5 bases and J by 5 bases, leaving 23 bases between them. The CDR3 loop is CASSPLYGAPAGDTQYF. The CDR3 DNA follows: TGTGCCAGCAGCCCCCTTTATGGTGCCCCCGCGGGAGATACGCAGTATTTT.

This chain uses TRBV11-3 with TRBJ2-7; 13 bases fit TRBD2. Germline values: CDR1 SGHNT, CDR2 YENEEA. The CDR3 has 20 residues. V lost 4 bases and J lost 3; bases outside the gene matches: 18. The CDR3 sequence: CASSSGTSGIVVGGGYEQYF. The CDR3 DNA is TGTGCCAGCAGCTCCGGGACTAGCGGGATCGTCGTAGGGGGTGGCTACGAGCAGTACTTC.

The chain carries TRBV6-6 and TRBJ2-1; TRBD2 agrees at 7 bases. The CDR3 has 16 residues. Trimming removed 0 bases from V and 5 bases from J; junction bases left unmatched: 7. CDR1 and CDR2 from the germline V gene are MNHNY and SVGAGI (reference sequence). In DNA, the CDR3 is TGTGCCAGCAGTTACTCCTGGAGGGAGGGTGACAATGAGCAGTTCTTC. This encodes CASSYSWREGDNEQFF.